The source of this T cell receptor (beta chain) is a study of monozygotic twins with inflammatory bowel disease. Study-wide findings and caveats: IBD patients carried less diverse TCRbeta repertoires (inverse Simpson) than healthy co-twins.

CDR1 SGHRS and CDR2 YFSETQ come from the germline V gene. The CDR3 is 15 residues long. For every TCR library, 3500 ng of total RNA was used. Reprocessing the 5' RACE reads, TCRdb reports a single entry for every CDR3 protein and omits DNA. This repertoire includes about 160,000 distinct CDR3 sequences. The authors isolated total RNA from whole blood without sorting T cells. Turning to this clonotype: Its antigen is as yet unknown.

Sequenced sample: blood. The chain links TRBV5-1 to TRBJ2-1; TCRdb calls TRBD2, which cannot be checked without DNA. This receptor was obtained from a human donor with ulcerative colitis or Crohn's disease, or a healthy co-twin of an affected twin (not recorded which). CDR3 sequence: CASSLLAGVGNEQFF.